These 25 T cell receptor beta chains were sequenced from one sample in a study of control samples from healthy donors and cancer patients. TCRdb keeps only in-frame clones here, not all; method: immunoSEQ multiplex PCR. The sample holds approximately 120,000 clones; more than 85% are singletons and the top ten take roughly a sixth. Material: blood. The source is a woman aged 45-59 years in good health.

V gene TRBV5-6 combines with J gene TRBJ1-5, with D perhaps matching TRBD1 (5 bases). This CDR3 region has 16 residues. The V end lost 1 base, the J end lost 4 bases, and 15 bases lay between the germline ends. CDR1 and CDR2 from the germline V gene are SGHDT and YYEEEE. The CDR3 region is CASSLRWTGGNQPQHF. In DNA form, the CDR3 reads TGTGCCAGCAGCTTGCGGTGGACTGGGGGAAATCAGCCCCAGCATTTT.

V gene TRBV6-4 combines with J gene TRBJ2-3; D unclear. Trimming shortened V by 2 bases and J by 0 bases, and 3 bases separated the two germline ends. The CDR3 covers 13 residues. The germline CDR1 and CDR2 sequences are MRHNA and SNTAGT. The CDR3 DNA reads TGTGCCAGCAGTGACGACAGCACAGATACGCAGTATTTT. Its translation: CASSDDSTDTQYF.

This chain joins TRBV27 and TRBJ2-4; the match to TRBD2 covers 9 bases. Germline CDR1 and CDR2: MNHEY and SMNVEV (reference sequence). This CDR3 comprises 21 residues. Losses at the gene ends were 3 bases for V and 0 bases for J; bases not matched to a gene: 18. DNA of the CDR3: TGTGCCAGCAGTTTGGTTGCTAGCGGGGCGTATTCCCAAATAGCCAAAAACATTCAGTACTTC. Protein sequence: CASSLVASGAYSQIAKNIQYF.

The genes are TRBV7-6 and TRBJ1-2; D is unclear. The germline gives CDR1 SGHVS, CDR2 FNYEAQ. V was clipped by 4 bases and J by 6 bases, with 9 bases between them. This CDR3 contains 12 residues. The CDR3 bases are TGTGCCAGCAGCTCCGGGTTTCATGGCTACACCTTC. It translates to CASSSGFHGYTF.

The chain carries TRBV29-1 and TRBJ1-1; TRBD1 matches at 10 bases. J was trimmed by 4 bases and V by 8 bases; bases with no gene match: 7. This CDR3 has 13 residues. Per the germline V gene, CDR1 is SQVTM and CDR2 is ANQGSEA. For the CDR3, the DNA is TGCAGCTATAGACAGGGGGCTTTCACTGAAGCTTTCTTT. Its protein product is CSYRQGAFTEAFF.

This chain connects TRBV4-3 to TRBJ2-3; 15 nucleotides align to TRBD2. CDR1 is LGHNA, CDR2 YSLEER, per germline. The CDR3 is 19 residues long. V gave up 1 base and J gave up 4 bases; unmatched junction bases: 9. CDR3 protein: CASSQARTSGREGADTQYF. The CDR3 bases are TGCGCCAGCAGCCAAGCCCGGACTAGCGGGAGGGAGGGGGCAGATACGCAGTATTTT.

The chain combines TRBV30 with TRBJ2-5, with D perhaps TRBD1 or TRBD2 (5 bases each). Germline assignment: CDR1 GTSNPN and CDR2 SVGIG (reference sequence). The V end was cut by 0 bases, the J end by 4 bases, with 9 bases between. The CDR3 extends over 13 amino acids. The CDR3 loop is CAWSVGGGETQYF. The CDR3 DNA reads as TGTGCCTGGAGTGTTGGGGGTGGAGAGACCCAGTACTTC.

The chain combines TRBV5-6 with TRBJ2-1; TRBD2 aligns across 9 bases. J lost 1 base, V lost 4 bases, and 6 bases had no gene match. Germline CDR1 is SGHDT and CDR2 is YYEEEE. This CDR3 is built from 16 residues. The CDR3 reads CASSGGGLASYNEQFF. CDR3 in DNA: TGTGCCAGCAGCGGGGGCGGACTAGCGTCCTACAATGAGCAGTTCTTC.

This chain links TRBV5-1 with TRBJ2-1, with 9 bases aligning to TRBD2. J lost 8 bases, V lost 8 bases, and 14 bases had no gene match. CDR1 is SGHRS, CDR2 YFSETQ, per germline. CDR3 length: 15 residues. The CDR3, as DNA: TGCGCCAGTGGCTTTTTTGCGGGGGGGCCGGATGAGCAGTTCTTC. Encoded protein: CASGFFAGGPDEQFF. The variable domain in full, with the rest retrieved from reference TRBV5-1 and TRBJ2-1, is KAGVTQTPRYLIKTRGQQVTLSCSPISGHRSVSWYQQTPGQGLQFLFEYFSETQRNKGNFPGRFSGRQFSNSRSEMNVSTLELGDSALYLCASGFFAGGPDEQFFGPGTRLTVL.

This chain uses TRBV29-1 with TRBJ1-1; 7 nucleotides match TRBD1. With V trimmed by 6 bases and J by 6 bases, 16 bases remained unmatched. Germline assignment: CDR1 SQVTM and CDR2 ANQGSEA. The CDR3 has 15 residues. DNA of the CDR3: TGCAGCGTAGGGGAATTTCAGACAGGGAGGTCTGAAGCTTTCTTT. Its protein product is CSVGEFQTGRSEAFF.

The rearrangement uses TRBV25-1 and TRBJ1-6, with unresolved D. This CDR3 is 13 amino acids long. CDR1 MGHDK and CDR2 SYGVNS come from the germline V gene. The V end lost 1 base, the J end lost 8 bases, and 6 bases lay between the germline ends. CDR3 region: CASSEFSDSPLHF. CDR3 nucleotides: TGTGCCAGCAGTGAATTCTCAGATTCACCCCTCCACTTT.

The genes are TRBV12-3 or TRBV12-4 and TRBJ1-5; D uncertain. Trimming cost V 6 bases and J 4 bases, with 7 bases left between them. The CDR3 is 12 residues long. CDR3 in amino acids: CASSLKNQPQHF. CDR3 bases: TGTGCCAGCAGCCTGAAAAATCAGCCCCAGCATTTT.

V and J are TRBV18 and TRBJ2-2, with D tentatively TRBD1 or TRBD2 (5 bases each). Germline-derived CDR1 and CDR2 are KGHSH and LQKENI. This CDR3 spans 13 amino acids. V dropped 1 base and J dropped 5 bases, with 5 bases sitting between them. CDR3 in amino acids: CASSPRGTGELFF. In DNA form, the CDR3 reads TGTGCCAGCTCACCACGGGGGACCGGGGAGCTGTTTTTT.

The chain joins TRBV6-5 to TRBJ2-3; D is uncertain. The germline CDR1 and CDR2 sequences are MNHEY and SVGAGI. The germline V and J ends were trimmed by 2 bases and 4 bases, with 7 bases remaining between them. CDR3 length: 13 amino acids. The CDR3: CASSYDLADTQYF. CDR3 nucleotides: TGTGCCAGCAGTTACGATTTAGCAGATACGCAGTATTTT.

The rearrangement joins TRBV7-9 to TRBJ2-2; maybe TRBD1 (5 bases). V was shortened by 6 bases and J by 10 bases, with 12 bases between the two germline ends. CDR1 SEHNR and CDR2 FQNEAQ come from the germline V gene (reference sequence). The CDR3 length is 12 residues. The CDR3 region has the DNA TGTGCCAGCAGGATACAGGTTGAGGAGCTGTTTTTT. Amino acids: CASRIQVEELFF.

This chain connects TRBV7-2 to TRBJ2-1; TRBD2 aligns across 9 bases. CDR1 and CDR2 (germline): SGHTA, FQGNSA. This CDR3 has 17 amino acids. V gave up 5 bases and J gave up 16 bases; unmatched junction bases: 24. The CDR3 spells CASSPQVSAGGQSGVFF. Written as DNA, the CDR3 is TGTGCCAGCAGCCCGCAAGTGAGTGCGGGAGGGCAATCCGGTGTCTTCTTC.

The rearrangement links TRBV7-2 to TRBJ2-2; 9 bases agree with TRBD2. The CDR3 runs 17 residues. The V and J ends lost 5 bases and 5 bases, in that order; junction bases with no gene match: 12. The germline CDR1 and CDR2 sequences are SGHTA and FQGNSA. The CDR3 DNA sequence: TGTGCCAGCAGCCCAATTGCGGGAGGGGGTTATACCGGGGAGCTGTTTTTT. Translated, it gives CASSPIAGGGYTGELFF.

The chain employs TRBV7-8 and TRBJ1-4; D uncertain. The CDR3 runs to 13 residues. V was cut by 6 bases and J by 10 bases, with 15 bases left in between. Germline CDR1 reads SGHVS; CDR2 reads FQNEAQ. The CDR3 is CASRAEGGAKLFF. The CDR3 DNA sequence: TGTGCCAGCAGGGCGGAGGGAGGAGCAAAACTGTTTTTT.

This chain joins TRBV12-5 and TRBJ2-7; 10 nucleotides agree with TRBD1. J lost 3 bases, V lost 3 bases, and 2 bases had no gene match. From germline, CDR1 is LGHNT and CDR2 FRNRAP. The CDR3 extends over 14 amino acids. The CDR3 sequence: CASGFGTGVYEQYF. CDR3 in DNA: TGTGCTAGTGGTTTCGGGACAGGGGTCTACGAGCAGTACTTC.

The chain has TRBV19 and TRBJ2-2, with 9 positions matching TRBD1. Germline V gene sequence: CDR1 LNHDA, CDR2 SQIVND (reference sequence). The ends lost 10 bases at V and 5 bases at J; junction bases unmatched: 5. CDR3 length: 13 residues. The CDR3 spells CATGTGLTGELFF. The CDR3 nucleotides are TGTGCCACGGGGACAGGGTTGACCGGGGAGCTGTTTTTT. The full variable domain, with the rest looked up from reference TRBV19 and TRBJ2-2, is DGGITQSPKYLFRKEGQNVTLSCEQNLNHDAMYWYRQDPGQGLRLIYYSQIVNDFQKGDIAEGYSVSREKKESFPLTVTSAQKNPTAFYLCATGTGLTGELFFGEGSRLTVL.

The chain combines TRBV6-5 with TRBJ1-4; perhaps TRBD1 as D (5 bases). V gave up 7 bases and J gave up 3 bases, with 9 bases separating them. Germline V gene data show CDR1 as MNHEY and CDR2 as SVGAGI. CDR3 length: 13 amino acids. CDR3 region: CASNGGPNEKLFF. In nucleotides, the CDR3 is TGTGCCAGCAACGGGGGACCTAATGAAAAACTGTTTTTT.

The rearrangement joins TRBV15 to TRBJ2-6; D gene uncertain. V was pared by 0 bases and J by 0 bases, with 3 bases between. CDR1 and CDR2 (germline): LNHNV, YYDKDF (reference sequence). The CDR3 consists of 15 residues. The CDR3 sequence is CATSRDVSGANVLTF. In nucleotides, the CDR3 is TGTGCCACCAGCAGAGATGTCTCTGGGGCCAACGTCCTGACTTTC.

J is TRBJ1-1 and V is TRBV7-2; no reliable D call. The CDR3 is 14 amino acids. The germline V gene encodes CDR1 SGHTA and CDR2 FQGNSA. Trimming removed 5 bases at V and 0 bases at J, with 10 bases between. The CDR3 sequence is CASSHGLLNTEAFF. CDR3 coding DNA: TGTGCCAGCAGCCATGGACTGCTGAACACTGAAGCTTTCTTT.

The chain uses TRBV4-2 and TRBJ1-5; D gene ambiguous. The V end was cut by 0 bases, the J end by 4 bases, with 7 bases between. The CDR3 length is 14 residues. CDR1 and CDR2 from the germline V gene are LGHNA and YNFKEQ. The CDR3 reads CASSQERRNQPQHF. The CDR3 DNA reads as TGTGCCAGCAGCCAAGAGAGGAGGAATCAGCCCCAGCATTTT.

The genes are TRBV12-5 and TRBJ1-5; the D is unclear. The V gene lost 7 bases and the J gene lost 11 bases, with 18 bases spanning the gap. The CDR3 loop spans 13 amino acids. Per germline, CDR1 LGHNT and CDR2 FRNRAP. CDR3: CASAFDGSVAQHF. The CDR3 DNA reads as TGTGCTAGTGCTTTTGACGGTTCCGTAGCCCAGCATTTT.